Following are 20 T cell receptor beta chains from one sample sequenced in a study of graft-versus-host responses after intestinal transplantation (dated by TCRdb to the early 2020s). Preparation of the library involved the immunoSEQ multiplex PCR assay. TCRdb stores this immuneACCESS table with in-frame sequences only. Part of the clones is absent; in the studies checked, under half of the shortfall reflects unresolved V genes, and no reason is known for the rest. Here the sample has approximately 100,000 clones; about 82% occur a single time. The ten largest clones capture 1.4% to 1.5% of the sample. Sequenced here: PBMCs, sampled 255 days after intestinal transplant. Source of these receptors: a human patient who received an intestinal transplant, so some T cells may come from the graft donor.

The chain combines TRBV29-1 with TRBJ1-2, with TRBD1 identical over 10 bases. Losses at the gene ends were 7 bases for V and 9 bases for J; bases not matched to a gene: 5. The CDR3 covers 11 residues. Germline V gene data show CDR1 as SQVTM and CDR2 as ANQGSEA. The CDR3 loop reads CSAGTGERYTF. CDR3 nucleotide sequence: TGCAGCGCGGGGACAGGGGAGCGCTACACCTTC.

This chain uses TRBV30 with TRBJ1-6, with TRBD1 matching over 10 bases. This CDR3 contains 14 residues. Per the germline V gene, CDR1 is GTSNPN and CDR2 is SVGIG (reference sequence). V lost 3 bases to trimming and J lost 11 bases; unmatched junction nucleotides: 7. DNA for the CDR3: TGTGCCTGGAGCGCGGGGACAGGGGACCCACCCCTCCACTTT. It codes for CAWSAGTGDPPLHF.

CDR3 nucleotides: TGCGCCAGCAGCCTGACAGGGGCTGGAAACACCATATATTTT. Translated, it gives CASSLTGAGNTIYF. This chain connects TRBV5-1 to TRBJ1-3; TRBD1 aligns across 8 bases. The length of the CDR3 is 14 residues. Germline V gene sequence: CDR1 SGHRS, CDR2 YFSETQ. V shed 4 bases, J shed 2 bases, and the junction held 2 bases outside the gene matches.

CDR3 in DNA: TGCGCCAGCAGCCAAGCGCAGGGGTCCTACAATGAGCAGTTCTTC. Residues: CASSQAQGSYNEQFF. The chain has TRBV4-1 and TRBJ2-1; possibly TRBD1 for D (6 bases). CDR3 length: 15 amino acids. Trimming removed 1 base from V and 1 base from J, with 8 bases in between. CDR1 MGHRA and CDR2 YSYEKL come from the germline V gene.

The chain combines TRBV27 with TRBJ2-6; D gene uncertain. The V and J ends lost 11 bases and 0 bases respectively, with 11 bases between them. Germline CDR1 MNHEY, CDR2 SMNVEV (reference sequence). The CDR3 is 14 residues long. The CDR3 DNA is TGTGCCGCCCCCCGTCTCTCTGGGGCCAACGTCCTGACTTTC. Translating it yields CAAPRLSGANVLTF.

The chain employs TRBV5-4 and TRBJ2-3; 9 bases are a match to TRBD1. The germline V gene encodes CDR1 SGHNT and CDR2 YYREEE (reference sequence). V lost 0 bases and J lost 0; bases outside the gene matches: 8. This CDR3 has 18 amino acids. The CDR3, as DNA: TGTGCCAGCAGCTTGGGGTCTTCGGGACAGGGCAGCACAGATACGCAGTATTTT. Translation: CASSLGSSGQGSTDTQYF.

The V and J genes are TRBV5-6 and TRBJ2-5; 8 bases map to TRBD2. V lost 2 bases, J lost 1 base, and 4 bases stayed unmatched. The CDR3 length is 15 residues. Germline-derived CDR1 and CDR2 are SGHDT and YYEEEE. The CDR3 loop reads CASSFPGGFQETQYF. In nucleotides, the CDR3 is TGTGCCAGCAGCTTCCCGGGAGGGTTCCAAGAGACCCAGTACTTC. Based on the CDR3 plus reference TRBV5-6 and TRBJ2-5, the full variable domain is DAGVTQSPTHLIKTRGQQVTLRCSPKSGHDTVSWYQQALGQGPQFIFQYYEEEERQRGNFPDRFSGHQFPNYSSELNVNALLLGDSALYLCASSFPGGFQETQYFGPGTRLLVL.

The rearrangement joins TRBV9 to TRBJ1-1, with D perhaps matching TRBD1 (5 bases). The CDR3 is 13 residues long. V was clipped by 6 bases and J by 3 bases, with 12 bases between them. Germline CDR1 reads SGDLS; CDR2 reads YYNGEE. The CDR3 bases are TGTGCCAGCACCGGGAAGGGGCACACTGAAGCTTTCTTT. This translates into CASTGKGHTEAFF. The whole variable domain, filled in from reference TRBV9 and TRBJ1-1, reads DSGVTQTPKHLITATGQRVTLRCSPRSGDLSVYWYQQSLDQGLQFLIQYYNGEERAKGNILERFSAQQFPDLHSELNLSSLELGDSALYFCASTGKGHTEAFFGQGTRLTVV.

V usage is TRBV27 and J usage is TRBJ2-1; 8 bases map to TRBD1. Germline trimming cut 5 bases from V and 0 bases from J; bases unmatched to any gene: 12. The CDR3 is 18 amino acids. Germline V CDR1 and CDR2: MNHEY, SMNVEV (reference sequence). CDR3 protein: CASSPWTGLGTSYNEQFF. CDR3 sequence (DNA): TGTGCCAGCAGTCCCTGGACAGGGTTGGGTACCTCCTACAATGAGCAGTTCTTC.

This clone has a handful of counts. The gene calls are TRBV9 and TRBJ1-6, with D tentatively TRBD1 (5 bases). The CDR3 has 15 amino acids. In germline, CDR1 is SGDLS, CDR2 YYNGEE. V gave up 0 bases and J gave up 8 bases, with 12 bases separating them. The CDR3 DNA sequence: TGTGCCAGCAGCGTAGAGGCAGGGTGGTATTCACCCCTCCACTTT. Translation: CASSVEAGWYSPLHF.

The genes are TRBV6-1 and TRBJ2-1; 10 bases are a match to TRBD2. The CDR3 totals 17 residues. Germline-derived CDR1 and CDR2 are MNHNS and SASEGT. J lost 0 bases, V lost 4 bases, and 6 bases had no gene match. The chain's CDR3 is CASSAISGGSSYNEQFF. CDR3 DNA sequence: TGTGCCAGCAGTGCGATTAGCGGGGGGAGCTCCTACAATGAGCAGTTCTTC.

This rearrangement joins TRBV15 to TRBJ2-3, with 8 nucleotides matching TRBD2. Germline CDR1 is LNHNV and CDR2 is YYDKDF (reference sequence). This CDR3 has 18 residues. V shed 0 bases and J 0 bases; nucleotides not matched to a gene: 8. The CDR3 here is CATSRDALAGISTDTQYF. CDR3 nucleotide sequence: TGTGCCACCAGCAGAGATGCCTTAGCGGGAATTAGCACAGATACGCAGTATTTT.

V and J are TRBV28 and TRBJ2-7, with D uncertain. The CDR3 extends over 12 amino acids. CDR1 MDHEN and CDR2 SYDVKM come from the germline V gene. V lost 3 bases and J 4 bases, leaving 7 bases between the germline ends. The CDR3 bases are TGTGCCAGCAGTTTTGACTCGTACGAGCAGTACTTC. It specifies CASSFDSYEQYF.

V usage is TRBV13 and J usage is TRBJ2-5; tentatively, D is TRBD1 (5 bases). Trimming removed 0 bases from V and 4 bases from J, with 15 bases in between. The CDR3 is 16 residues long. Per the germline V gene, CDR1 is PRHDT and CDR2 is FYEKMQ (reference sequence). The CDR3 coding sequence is TGTGCCAGCAGCTTAGGCCCCCAGGGTAGGACAGAGACCCAGTACTTC. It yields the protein CASSLGPQGRTETQYF.

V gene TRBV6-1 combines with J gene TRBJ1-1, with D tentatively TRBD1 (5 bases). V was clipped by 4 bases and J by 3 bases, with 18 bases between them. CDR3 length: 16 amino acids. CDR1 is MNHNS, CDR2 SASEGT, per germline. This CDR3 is CASSVGRGGGYTEAFF. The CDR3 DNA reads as TGTGCCAGCAGTGTGGGGCGAGGCGGGGGTTACACTGAAGCTTTCTTT.

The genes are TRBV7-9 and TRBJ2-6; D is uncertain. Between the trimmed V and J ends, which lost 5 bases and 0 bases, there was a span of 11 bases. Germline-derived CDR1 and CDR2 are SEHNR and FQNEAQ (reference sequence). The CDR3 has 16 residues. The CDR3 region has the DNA TGTGCCAGCAGCCGCTTCGAGAGCTCTGGGGCCAACGTCCTGACTTTC. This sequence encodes CASSRFESSGANVLTF.

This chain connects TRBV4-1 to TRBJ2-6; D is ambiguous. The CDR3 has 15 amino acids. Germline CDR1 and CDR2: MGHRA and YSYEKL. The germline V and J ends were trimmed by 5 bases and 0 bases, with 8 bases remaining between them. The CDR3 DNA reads TGCGCCAGCAGCGCACCGGGCTCTGGGGCCAACGTCCTGACTTTC. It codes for CASSAPGSGANVLTF.

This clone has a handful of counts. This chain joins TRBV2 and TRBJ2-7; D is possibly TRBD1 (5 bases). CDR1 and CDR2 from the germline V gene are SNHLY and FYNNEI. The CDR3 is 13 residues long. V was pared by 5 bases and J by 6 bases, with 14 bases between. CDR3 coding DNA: TGTGCCAGCAGTTACGGGCAGGGTCGCGAGCAGTACTTC. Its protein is CASSYGQGREQYF.

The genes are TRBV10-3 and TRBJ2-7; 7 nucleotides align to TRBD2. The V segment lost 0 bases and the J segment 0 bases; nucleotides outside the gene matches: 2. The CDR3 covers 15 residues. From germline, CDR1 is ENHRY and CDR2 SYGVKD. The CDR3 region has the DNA TGTGCCATCAGTGAGTCCCCTAGCGGCTCCTACGAGCAGTACTTC. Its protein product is CAISESPSGSYEQYF.

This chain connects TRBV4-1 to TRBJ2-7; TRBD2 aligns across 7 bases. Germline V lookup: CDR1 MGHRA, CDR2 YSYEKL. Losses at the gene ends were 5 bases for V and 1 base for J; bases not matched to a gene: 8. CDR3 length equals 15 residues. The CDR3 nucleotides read TGCGCCAGCAGCTATACTAGCGTGCCTTCCTACGAGCAGTACTTC. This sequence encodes CASSYTSVPSYEQYF.